What follows are 32 T cell receptor beta chains derived from one specimen sequenced in a study of metastatic and nonmetastatic thyroid tumors. TCRdb re-clonotyped the PCR reads through MiXCR. The sample includes approximately 10,000 clones, 22% of them seen just once. Patients underwent thyroid surgery, and none had received any treatment before it. Sequences were obtained from adjacent normal tissue. The receptors stem from a female donor with papillary thyroid cancer or a benign thyroid nodule (not recorded which). Some clones in this sample may be carry-over from other donors' samples.

The V and J genes are TRBV2 and TRBJ1-2; 7 positions match TRBD1. This CDR3 has 13 amino acids. V shed 10 bases and J 4 bases; nucleotides not matched to a gene: 9. Germline CDR1 SNHLY, CDR2 FYNNEI. The CDR3 region is CAIEVQGFYGYTF. CDR3 coding DNA: TGTGCCATCGAGGTACAGGGGTTCTATGGCTACACCTTC.

This rearrangement joins TRBV28 to TRBJ1-2; D is undetermined. The V and J ends lost 1 base and 2 bases respectively, with 11 bases between them. The V gene's germline CDR1 is MDHEN and CDR2 SYDVKM. CDR3 length equals 15 residues. CDR3 amino acids: CASSLLTWGNYGYTF. The CDR3 DNA follows: TGTGCCAGCAGTTTATTAACATGGGGAAACTATGGCTACACCTTC.

This rearrangement joins TRBV12-3 or TRBV12-4 to TRBJ2-7, with 14 bases identical to TRBD2. V was pared by 7 bases and J by 1 base, with 3 bases of the junction left unmatched. The CDR3 has 15 amino acids. CDR3 DNA sequence: TGTGCCAGCAAGGGACTAGCGGGAGAATCCTACGAGCAGTACTTC. As protein: CASKGLAGESYEQYF.

This clone was observed at least ten times. The chain employs TRBV24-1 and TRBJ2-1; 7 bases line up with TRBD2. This CDR3 contains 20 residues. The germline CDR1 and CDR2 sequences are KGHDR and SFDVKD. V gave up 1 base and J gave up 0 bases; unmatched junction bases: 14. CDR3 sequence: CATSDLYTSPTGGSYNEQFF. The CDR3 DNA reads TGTGCCACCAGTGATTTATACACGAGTCCCACGGGGGGCTCCTACAATGAGCAGTTCTTC.

This clone was seen at least ten times. The gene calls are TRBV20-1 and TRBJ2-5; D call uncertain. Trimming shortened V by 3 bases and J by 0 bases, and 14 bases separated the two germline ends. Germline V gene data show CDR1 as DFQATT and CDR2 as SNEGSKA (reference sequence). CDR3 size: 15 residues. CDR3 protein: CSASMPPPYQETQYF. CDR3 nucleotides: TGCAGTGCTAGCATGCCCCCCCCTTACCAAGAGACCCAGTACTTC.

V usage is TRBV7-2 and J usage is TRBJ2-1; the D is unclear. Germline CDR1 reads SGHTA; CDR2 reads FQGNSA. Trimming cost V 5 bases and J 6 bases, with 11 bases left between them. CDR3 length: 13 residues. CDR3 amino acids: CASSRMMINEQFF. DNA of the CDR3: TGTGCCAGCAGCCGGATGATGATCAATGAGCAGTTCTTC.

This clone is termed medium-sized. Other nucleotide sequences in the sample specify the same CDR3. The chain links TRBV12-5 to TRBJ2-7; 8 bases line up with TRBD1. CDR3 length: 14 residues. Per the germline V gene, CDR1 is LGHNT and CDR2 is FRNRAP. The J segment lost 5 bases and the V segment lost 5 bases, leaving 8 bases of the junction unmatched. The CDR3 protein is CASGPRQGSHEQYF. The CDR3 coding sequence is TGTGCTAGTGGTCCCCGACAGGGGTCCCACGAGCAGTACTTC.

This clone was found many times. The chain couples TRBV5-1 to TRBJ1-1; 7 nucleotides agree with TRBD1. The CDR3 has 16 amino acids. Germline loops: CDR1 SGHRS, CDR2 YFSETQ. Trimming at V came to 1 base and at J to 5 bases, leaving 11 bases not matched to a gene. For the CDR3, the DNA is TGCGCCAGCAGCTTGAGTGTTGGGACAGTAGGAACTGAAGCTTTCTTT. The encoded protein is CASSLSVGTVGTEAFF.

The rearrangement joins TRBV11-2 to TRBJ2-7, with TRBD2 as a possible D gene (6 bases). This CDR3 region has 15 residues. Germline CDR1 reads SGHAT; CDR2 reads FQNNGV. The V end lost 5 bases, the J end lost 7 bases, and 21 bases lay between the germline ends. The CDR3 region is CASSRGDSSSQEQYF. The CDR3 nucleotides read TGTGCCAGCAGCCGAGGGGACTCAAGCTCCCAAGAGCAGTACTTC.

This clone was counted at least ten times. J is TRBJ2-7 and V is TRBV5-1; D gene uncertain. V shed 4 bases and J shed 3 bases, with 17 bases lying between them. CDR1 is SGHRS and CDR2 is YFSETQ in the germline V gene. The CDR3 runs to 15 residues. In nucleotides, the CDR3 is TGCGCCAGCAGCCCCAGCCCCCAGGATCACTACGAGCAGTACTTC. Translated: CASSPSPQDHYEQYF.

This clone was observed many times. The chain carries TRBV20-1 and TRBJ1-1; tentative D call: TRBD1 (5 bases). This CDR3 has 15 amino acids. V was pared by 3 bases and J by 1 base, with 15 bases between. Germline CDR1 is DFQATT and CDR2 is SNEGSKA (reference sequence). The CDR3 DNA follows: TGCAGTGCTAGCCCCGGGACTCCGAAGAACACTGAAGCTTTCTTT. Translated: CSASPGTPKNTEAFF.

This clone appeared many times. J is TRBJ2-7 and V is TRBV19, with 8 bases lining up with TRBD2. Germline trimming cut 7 bases from V and 6 bases from J; bases unmatched to any gene: 11. Germline V CDR1 and CDR2: LNHDA, SQIVND (reference sequence). The CDR3 loop spans 14 amino acids. For the CDR3, the DNA is TGTGCCAGTAAGGTAGGGCGGGGGGCAGTCGAGCAGTACTTC. Translating gives CASKVGRGAVEQYF.

This clone was detected many times. The chain recombines TRBV9 with TRBJ2-2; 8 bases agree with TRBD1. With 0 bases clipped from V and 6 bases from J, the junction kept 4 bases outside the gene matches. The CDR3 contains 15 residues. Per germline, CDR1 SGDLS and CDR2 YYNGEE. The CDR3 here is CASSVVQGGSGELFF. CDR3 nucleotides: TGTGCCAGCAGCGTAGTACAGGGGGGATCCGGGGAGCTGTTTTTT.

The chain links TRBV9 to TRBJ2-7; 8 bases agree with TRBD2. The germline gives CDR1 SGDLS, CDR2 YYNGEE. The J segment lost 5 bases and the V segment lost 4 bases, leaving 11 bases of the junction unmatched. This CDR3 contains 15 residues. DNA of the CDR3: TGTGCCAGCAGCTCTACTAGCGGTGCCGCCCACGAGCAGTACTTC. As protein: CASSSTSGAAHEQYF. The variable domain in full, completed from reference TRBV9 and TRBJ2-7, reads DSGVTQTPKHLITATGQRVTLRCSPRSGDLSVYWYQQSLDQGLQFLIQYYNGEERAKGNILERFSAQQFPDLHSELNLSSLELGDSALYFCASSSTSGAAHEQYFGPGTRLTVT.

The CDR3 reads CASSLMTKTGALDEQYF. The CDR3 DNA follows: TGTGCCAGCAGCCTGATGACAAAGACAGGGGCTCTGGACGAGCAGTACTTC. V usage is TRBV9 and J usage is TRBJ2-7; 8 bases are shared with TRBD1. The J segment lost 5 bases and the V segment lost 4 bases, leaving 17 bases of the junction unmatched. The CDR3 runs to 17 residues. Germline V gene data show CDR1 as SGDLS and CDR2 as YYNGEE.

Of note for this clone: The junction differs from germline at one of its ends, possibly a read error. The rearrangement uses TRBV12-3 or TRBV12-4 and TRBJ2-6; D may be TRBD1 (5 bases). This CDR3 comprises 15 residues. The CDR3: CASRYRRSGANVLTF. The CDR3, as DNA: TGTGCCAGCAGGTATCGGCGTTCTGGGGCGAACGTCCTTACTTTC.

The chain recombines TRBV12-3 or TRBV12-4 with TRBJ1-2; unclear D gene. CDR3 size: 13 residues. Trimming took off 3 bases at V and 1 base at J, with 6 bases between the two ends. CDR3 sequence (DNA): TGTGCCAGCAGTTTGGACGGTAACTATGGCTACACCTTC. Translation: CASSLDGNYGYTF.

This clone was seen ten or more times. This chain links TRBV7-9 with TRBJ2-1; 10 bases are a match to TRBD2. CDR1 SEHNR and CDR2 FQNEAQ come from the germline V gene (reference sequence). This CDR3 is 16 amino acids long. Germline trimming cut 6 bases from V and 1 base from J; bases unmatched to any gene: 6. The CDR3 bases are TGTGCCAGCAGGGCTAGCGGGAGCGCTTCCTACAATGAGCAGTTCTTC. Translating it yields CASRASGSASYNEQFF.

This clone has a count of ten or more. The genes are TRBV3-1 and TRBJ1-4, with 12 bases lining up with TRBD1. With 3 bases clipped from V and 7 bases from J, the junction kept 3 bases outside the gene matches. Germline V gene sequence: CDR1 LGHDT, CDR2 YNNKEL (reference sequence). CDR3 length equals 15 residues. CDR3 sequence: CASSHRDRGPEKLFF. The CDR3 nucleotides are TGTGCCAGCAGCCACCGGGACAGGGGGCCTGAAAAACTGTTTTTT.

This clone was picked up one time. Mismatch with germline at one junction end may stem from a read error. The chain uses TRBV11-3 and TRBJ2-3, with a tentative D call TRBD2 (6 bases). This CDR3 spans 15 amino acids. Germline CDR1 SGHNT, CDR2 YENEEA. The CDR3 sequence: CASSFRGIAVDKQYF. The CDR3 bases are TGTGCCAGCAGCTTTAGGGGAATAGCGGTAGATAAGCAGTATTTT.

Worth noting for this clone: A much larger clonotype is one base distant, so this may be a read error. This chain links TRBV4-1 with TRBJ1-2; 12 bases agree with TRBD1. Germline CDR1 MGHRA, CDR2 YSYEKL. This CDR3 is 16 amino acids long. V was clipped by 4 bases and J by 4 bases; unmatched bases: 7. The CDR3 bases are TGCGCCAGCAGCCCGGGACAGGGGGCGCCGGGCTATGGCTACACCTTC. It encodes CASSPGQGAPGYGYTF.

This clone was observed many times. The chain combines TRBV4-1 with TRBJ2-7; 8 bases fit TRBD2. Germline V lookup: CDR1 MGHRA, CDR2 YSYEKL. The CDR3 covers 16 residues. The trim removed 0 bases at V and 2 bases at J, leaving 6 bases unmatched. In nucleotides, the CDR3 is TGCGCCAGCAGCCAAGAGATTAGCGGGACCCCCTACGAGCAGTACTTC. It is translated as CASSQEISGTPYEQYF.

By frequency in the sample, this clone is medium-sized (0.01 to 0.1%). The rearrangement joins TRBV6-5 to TRBJ1-1, with D possibly being TRBD1 (6 bases). The germline gives CDR1 MNHEY, CDR2 SVGAGI. The CDR3 extends over 11 amino acids. V was pared by 2 bases and J by 11 bases, with 9 bases between. The CDR3 region has the DNA TGTGCCAGCAGTTACAAGGGGGTGGCTTTCTTT. Its translation is CASSYKGVAFF.

This clone is large within its sample. The chain has TRBV5-1 and TRBJ2-7, with 7 bases fitting TRBD1. This CDR3 spans 14 amino acids. Germline V gene data show CDR1 as SGHRS and CDR2 as YFSETQ. V dropped 4 bases and J dropped 3; count of bases not matched to a gene: 7. The CDR3 bases are TGCGCCAGCAGCGTCGGGACAGCAGGCTACGAGCAGTACTTC. Translating gives CASSVGTAGYEQYF.

This clone was counted a few times. The V gene is TRBV27, the J gene TRBJ1-1, with D unclear. CDR3 length: 13 residues. Germline V lookup: CDR1 MNHEY, CDR2 SMNVEV (reference sequence). V lost 1 base and J 2 bases, leaving 5 bases between the germline ends. Written as DNA, the CDR3 is TGTGCCAGCAGTTTATTCGGCAACACTGAAGCTTTCTTT. Translated, it gives CASSLFGNTEAFF.

Remarks on this clone: One junction end does not reproduce the germline sequence, and a read error may be involved. The rearrangement joins TRBV15 to TRBJ1-5; no reliable D call. Per the germline V gene, CDR1 is LNHNV and CDR2 is YYDKDF (reference sequence). There are 15 residues in the CDR3. The CDR3 coding sequence is TGTGCCACCAGCAGACAAGGGTTCATCAATCGGCCCCAGCATTTT. Its translation: CATSRQGFINRPQHF.

This clone has at least ten counts. The V and J genes are TRBV3-1 and TRBJ2-7, with D possibly called TRBD1 or TRBD2 (5 bases each). There are 14 residues in the CDR3. In germline, CDR1 is LGHDT, CDR2 YNNKEL (reference sequence). Trimming pared 6 bases from V and 0 bases from J, leaving 12 bases between. CDR3 loop: CASRRSGSSYEQYF. The CDR3, as DNA: TGTGCCAGCAGACGATCAGGGAGCTCCTACGAGCAGTACTTC.

This clone has just one count. This rearrangement joins TRBV6-1 to TRBJ1-1; D remains ambiguous. Germline lookup yields CDR1 MNHNS and CDR2 SASEGT. Trimming pared 7 bases from V and 3 bases from J, leaving 18 bases between. The CDR3 contains 15 residues. The CDR3 reads CASTDLSTEHTEAFF. The CDR3 region has the DNA TGTGCCAGCACAGACCTTAGTACGGAGCACACTGAAGCTTTCTTT.

This clone was seen many times. The rearrangement uses TRBV5-6 and TRBJ1-4, with D possibly matching TRBD1 (6 bases). Germline-derived CDR1 and CDR2 are SGHDT and YYEEEE. This CDR3 comprises 18 residues. The V end was cut by 5 bases, the J end by 2 bases, with 22 bases between. The CDR3 region is CASSSTLRGVHTNEKLFF. The DNA of the CDR3 is TGTGCCAGCAGTTCCACCCTCAGGGGAGTGCACACTAATGAAAAACTGTTTTTT.

In this sample, this clone turned up a few times. This chain joins TRBV24-1 and TRBJ1-2; D possibly corresponds to TRBD1 (5 bases). The CDR3 is 11 residues long. Deletions cut 4 bases from V and 8 bases from J, with 7 bases between. The germline V gene encodes CDR1 KGHDR and CDR2 SFDVKD. This CDR3 reads CATSEEGGYTF. The CDR3 DNA is TGTGCCACCAGTGAGGAGGGGGGCTACACCTTC.

Many counts were recorded for this clone. This sequence joins TRBV5-4 and TRBJ1-4; 9 nucleotides line up with TRBD1. The CDR3 is 15 residues long. The V segment lost 3 bases and the J segment 4 bases; nucleotides outside the gene matches: 4. CDR1 and CDR2 (germline): SGHNT, YYREEE (reference sequence). CDR3 sequence reads: CASSSGQGNNEKLFF. Written as DNA, the CDR3 is TGTGCCAGCAGCTCCGGACAGGGGAATAATGAAAAACTGTTTTTT.

This clone counts as medium-sized. V gene TRBV28 combines with J gene TRBJ2-7, with D possibly matching TRBD2 (5 bases). Deletions cut 5 bases from V and 6 bases from J, with 17 bases between. This CDR3 is built from 14 residues. CDR1 is MDHEN, CDR2 SYDVKM, per germline. The CDR3 protein is CASSHSDGVGEQYF. The CDR3, as DNA: TGTGCCAGCAGTCACAGTGACGGGGTCGGCGAGCAGTACTTC.